This T cell receptor (beta chain) derives from a study of PD-L1 blockade in urothelial cancer. The CDR3 loop spans 13 amino acids. Germline CDR1 and CDR2: LGHNT and FRNRAP. Trimming cost V 4 bases and J 4 bases, with 10 bases left between them. The protocol was immunoSEQ multiplex PCR, while the TCRdb copy is restricted to in-frame clones and leaves out a portion. Of about 45,000 clones listed, approximately 88% were seen once; the top ten hold 3.5% to 5%. This TCR came from a man at least 80 years old with urothelial cancer. The chain recombines TRBV12-5 with TRBJ1-1; D is perhaps TRBD1 (6 bases). Sample: PBMCs, taken around atezolizumab (anti-PD-L1) treatment. The CDR3 protein is CASGSGVSTEAFF. CDR3 sequence (DNA): TGTGCTAGTGGTTCAGGGGTGAGCACTGAAGCTTTCTTT.